A single sample is the source of the 16 T cell receptor beta chains below, sequenced in a study of blood T cell repertoires in COVID-19. Assay used: immunoSEQ multiplex PCR; TCRdb lists only in-frame clones, some missing. The table shows 150,000 to 200,000 clones, with about 86% occurring only once. Sequencing used peripheral blood. These receptors were obtained from a man between 60 and 75 years old with acute or convalescent COVID-19.

V usage is TRBV6-5 and J usage is TRBJ2-7; a possible D gene is TRBD2 (6 bases). Germline-derived CDR1 and CDR2 are MNHEY and SVGAGI. The CDR3 has 13 amino acids. V lost 6 bases to trimming and J lost 3 bases, with 12 bases between them. In DNA, the CDR3 is TGTGCCAGCAGCCCCCGGGAGCGCTACGAGCAGTACTTC. This translates into CASSPRERYEQYF.

V gene TRBV12-1 combines with J gene TRBJ2-3; TRBD1 was called by the table and not checked on the DNA. TRBV12-1 is reported as a pseudogene. The CDR3 runs to 17 residues. In nucleotides, the CDR3 is TGTGCCAGCAGCTCGGACAGGGGGACATCTCCCGCAGATACGCAGTATTTT. Translated: CASSSDRGTSPADTQYF.

The CDR3 nucleotides are TGTGCCAGCAGCGGGACAGGGGGGTCGACTGGCTACACCTTC. This gives the protein CASSGTGGSTGYTF. The rearrangement links TRBV9 to TRBJ1-2, with 10 positions matching TRBD1. This CDR3 contains 14 residues. The ends lost 3 bases at V and 7 bases at J; junction bases unmatched: 6. Germline V gene sequence: CDR1 SGDLS, CDR2 YYNGEE.

V usage is TRBV5-6 and J usage is TRBJ1-2; TRBD1 agrees at 11 bases. CDR3 length: 14 residues. From germline, CDR1 is SGHDT and CDR2 YYEEEE. J gave up 5 bases and V 4 bases, and 4 bases lay outside the gene matches. DNA of the CDR3: TGTGCCAGCAGCCGGACAGGGGGCTATTATGGCTACACCTTC. Its translation: CASSRTGGYYGYTF.

The chain uses TRBV11-2 and TRBJ2-7; weak D call: TRBD1 (5 bases). The CDR3 totals 14 residues. V lost 5 bases and J lost 3, with 14 bases in between. CDR1 and CDR2 (germline): SGHAT, FQNNGV. CDR3 residues: CASSLVGVNYEQYF. DNA of the CDR3: TGTGCCAGCAGCCTCGTAGGGGTAAACTACGAGCAGTACTTC.

The chain has TRBV2 and TRBJ2-1; perhaps TRBD1 as D (6 bases). Germline CDR1 is SNHLY and CDR2 is FYNNEI. The CDR3 extends over 14 amino acids. With 7 bases removed from V and 7 bases from J, the gap between germline ends came to 17 bases. The chain's CDR3 is CASILMGARNEQFF. DNA for the CDR3: TGTGCCAGCATCCTCATGGGGGCACGGAATGAGCAGTTCTTC.

The chain has TRBV5-1 and TRBJ2-1, with a weak D call TRBD2 (5 bases). The V end was cut by 1 base, the J end by 8 bases, with 7 bases between. This CDR3 has 12 amino acids. CDR1 SGHRS and CDR2 YFSETQ come from the germline V gene. Here the CDR3 reads CASSLNSDEQFF. CDR3 in DNA: TGCGCCAGCAGCTTGAATAGCGATGAGCAGTTCTTC.

This clone was recorded only once. The chain couples TRBV3-1 (or the pseudogene TRBV3-2) to TRBJ2-7; TRBD2 matches 10 bases. CDR1 LGHDT and CDR2 YNNKEL come from the germline V gene (reference sequence). The CDR3 length is 18 residues. V was pared by 0 bases and J by 4 bases, with 12 bases of the junction left unmatched. CDR3 amino acids: CASSQDPYPGTSEYEQYF. As DNA, the CDR3 is TGTGCCAGCAGCCAAGATCCATACCCCGGGACTAGCGAGTACGAGCAGTACTTC.

The genes are TRBV15 and TRBJ2-1, with TRBD2 identical over 12 bases. The germline V gene has CDR1 LNHNV and CDR2 YYDKDF (reference sequence). After removal of 5 bases from V and 4 bases from J, the junction contained 6 bases not matched to a gene. CDR3 length: 16 amino acids. Here the CDR3 DNA reads TGTGCCACCAGCGACCCTAGCGGGAGGGAATACAATGAGCAGTTCTTC. Translated: CATSDPSGREYNEQFF. Drawing the rest from reference TRBV15 and TRBJ2-1, the complete variable domain is DAMVIQNPRYQVTQFGKPVTLSCSQTLNHNVMYWYQQKSSQAPKLLFHYYDKDFNNEADTPDNFQSRRPNTSFCFLDIRSPGLGDTAMYLCATSDPSGREYNEQFFGPGTRLTVL.

The chain uses TRBV4-1 and TRBJ2-5; tentatively, D is TRBD2 (6 bases). Per germline, CDR1 MGHRA and CDR2 YSYEKL. Between the trimmed V and J ends, which lost 1 base and 4 bases, there was a span of 10 bases. The CDR3 runs to 14 residues. The CDR3 sequence is CASSQGSGGETQYF. CDR3 sequence (DNA): TGCGCCAGCAGCCAAGGGTCCGGGGGAGAGACCCAGTACTTC.

The gene calls are TRBV9 and TRBJ2-5, with 8 positions matching TRBD2. Looked up from germline, CDR1 is SGDLS and CDR2 is YYNGEE. The CDR3 consists of 15 residues. V was pared by 1 base and J by 1 base, with 3 bases of the junction left unmatched. The CDR3 reads CASSVLRGGQETQYF. The CDR3 nucleotides are TGTGCCAGCAGCGTACTCCGGGGGGGCCAAGAGACCCAGTACTTC. The entire variable domain, with the rest obtained from reference TRBV9 and TRBJ2-5, is as follows: DSGVTQTPKHLITATGQRVTLRCSPRSGDLSVYWYQQSLDQGLQFLIQYYNGEERAKGNILERFSAQQFPDLHSELNLSSLELGDSALYFCASSVLRGGQETQYFGPGTRLLVL.

This chain uses TRBV4-2 with TRBJ2-2, with D uncertain. CDR3 size: 16 residues. Per germline, CDR1 LGHNA and CDR2 YNFKEQ. V lost 4 bases and J lost 3, with 15 bases in between. The CDR3 here is CASSRSGGSHTGELFF. CDR3 coding DNA: TGTGCCAGCAGCCGGTCGGGTGGCAGCCACACCGGGGAGCTGTTTTTT.

The sample holds one count of this clone. The chain carries TRBV5-1 and TRBJ1-2, with D maybe TRBD1 (5 bases). CDR3 length equals 16 residues. Germline lookup yields CDR1 SGHRS and CDR2 YFSETQ. The V gene lost 4 bases and the J gene lost 0 bases, with 16 bases spanning the gap. In DNA form, the CDR3 reads TGCGCCAGCAGCCCAGGACACCTACCTCCTAACTATGGCTACACCTTC. It codes for CASSPGHLPPNYGYTF.

V is TRBV19 and J is TRBJ2-7; 7 bases are a match to TRBD1. V was clipped by 5 bases and J by 7 bases; unmatched bases: 14. The CDR3 contains 15 residues. Looked up from germline, CDR1 is LNHDA and CDR2 is SQIVND (reference sequence). CDR3 sequence reads: CASSSSRDSLREQYF. CDR3 in DNA: TGTGCCAGTAGTTCTTCCCGGGACAGTCTACGGGAGCAGTACTTC.

This clone has just one count. V usage is TRBV5-1 and J usage is TRBJ1-5, with 7 nucleotides matching TRBD1. The CDR3 totals 15 residues. CDR1 is SGHRS and CDR2 is YFSETQ in the germline V gene. Trimming cost V 0 bases and J 7 bases; bases outside gene matches: 7. CDR3: CASSLEGALWQPQHF. The CDR3, as DNA: TGCGCCAGCAGCTTGGAGGGGGCGCTTTGGCAGCCCCAGCATTTT.

The chain is built from TRBV18 and TRBJ1-1; D not certain. Germline loops: CDR1 KGHSH, CDR2 LQKENI. The CDR3 spans 16 residues. V lost 0 bases, J lost 1 base, and 12 bases lay in between. In DNA form, the CDR3 reads TGTGCCAGCTCACCACCGCGGGGTACGGGGAACACTGAAGCTTTCTTT. It encodes CASSPPRGTGNTEAFF. The variable domain in full, with the rest retrieved from reference TRBV18 and TRBJ1-1, is NAGVMQNPRHLVRRRGQEARLRCSPMKGHSHVYWYRQLPEEGLKFMVYLQKENIIDESGMPKERFSAEFPKEGPSILRIQQVVRGDSAAYFCASSPPRGTGNTEAFFGQGTRLTVV.